This T cell receptor (beta chain) was sequenced for a study of cytomegalovirus exposure and HLA in healthy donors. Broader study findings: Three of the chains that were CMV-associated were confirmed in vitro to be specific for CMV antigens. The authors listed 180 or so TCR beta chains as cytomegalovirus-associated.

Clones were read by immunoSEQ multiplex PCR, and TCRdb kept only the in-frame ones, dropping some. The sample includes about 68,000 clones, over 80% of them seen just once. Concerning this clone: Its antigen remains unknown.

V was clipped by 4 bases and J by 3 bases; unmatched bases: 7. The germline V gene has CDR1 SQVTM and CDR2 ANQGSEA. The CDR3 consists of 14 residues. Material: PBMCs. The TCR was taken from a man younger than 35 in good health and CMV-seronegative. V and J are TRBV29-1 and TRBJ2-7; 9 positions match TRBD1. CDR3 region: CSVVGGTGIYEQYF. The CDR3 nucleotides read TGCAGCGTTGTTGGGGGGACAGGGATCTACGAGCAGTACTTC.